A selection of T cell receptor beta chains follows, all from one sample in a study of shared clonotypes between healthy human individuals. Profiling relied on immunoSEQ multiplex PCR, and the TCRdb table lists in-frame clones only, not all of them. In the table there are approximately 2,300,000 clones, around 92% of which are singletons. The sequencing sample was made of naive CD4+ T cells from PBMCs. Receptors originate from a man aged 18 to 29 in good health. Some clones in this sample may be carry-over from other donors' samples. The CDR3 runs from the conserved cysteine through the conserved F or W. A D gene is named only where the DNA matches it firmly. The size field is filled for only some rows; it gives once, few, many or a size class.

size,D,V,J,DNA,CDR3
NA,NA,TRBV6-5,TRBJ1-6,TGTGCCAGCAGTCCTCCCGGGGATTCACCCCTCCACTTT,CASSPPGDSPLHF
NA,TRBD2,TRBV19,TRBJ2-7,TGTGCCAGTAGTATCGGGAGGCGGGACGAGCAGTACTTC,CASSIGRRDEQYF
few,NA,TRBV28,TRBJ1-2,TGTGCCAGCAATTCCGGGGCCTCCACTGGCTACACCTTC,CASNSGASTGYTF
NA,TRBD2,TRBV2,TRBJ2-7,TGTGCCAGCAGTTCTACTAGCGGGGCCTACGAGCAGTACTTC,CASSSTSGAYEQYF
NA,TRBD1,TRBV30,TRBJ1-2,TGTGCCTGGAGGGGGAGCGGGGACAGGTACTATGGCTACACCTTC,CAWRGSGDRYYGYTF
NA,TRBD2,TRBV30,TRBJ2-7,TGTGCCTGGAGTGAAAGCGGGGTCTACGAGCAGTACTTC,CAWSESGVYEQYF
NA,NA,TRBV18,TRBJ2-5,TGTGCCAGCTCACCACCCGGTGGGGGCGAGGAGTACTTC,CASSPPGGGEEYF
NA,TRBD2,TRBV9,TRBJ2-1,TGTGCCAGCAGCGTAAGTAGCGGGAGGGTCAATGAGCAGTTCTTC,CASSVSSGRVNEQFF
few,TRBD2,TRBV5-1,TRBJ2-3,TGCGCCAGCAGCTTGGCGGGAGGGCCAGATACGCAGTATTTT,CASSLAGGPDTQYF
NA,NA,TRBV5-6,TRBJ2-2,TGTGCCACCGAGGAAGCGAACACCGGGGAGCTGTTTTTT,CATEEANTGELFF
NA,NA,TRBV7-9,TRBJ1-1,TGTGCCAGCAGCTTACCCTACACTGAAGCTTTCTTT,CASSLPYTEAFF
NA,NA,TRBV7-8,TRBJ2-2,TGTGCCAGCAGCCCACAGGGCATCGGGGAGCTGTTTTTT,CASSPQGIGELFF
NA,NA,TRBV29-1,TRBJ2-7,TGCAGCGTAGCTGGACGAACATCCTACGAGCAGTACTTC,CSVAGRTSYEQYF
NA,TRBD2,TRBV28,TRBJ2-5,TGTGCCAGCAGTTTAGGACTAGTTTCTGGGGAGACCCAGTACTTC,CASSLGLVSGETQYF
NA,NA,TRBV28,TRBJ2-7,TGTGCCAGCAGTCCCGAACTAGTTCCCCGCGAGCAGTACTTC,CASSPELVPREQYF
once,NA,TRBV18,TRBJ2-3,TGTGCCAGCTCACCGGCAGGGCGGCCAGATACGCAGTATTTT,CASSPAGRPDTQYF
NA,NA,TRBV7-3,TRBJ2-3,TGTGCCAGCAGCCATGACTACACCACAGATACGCAGTATTTT,CASSHDYTTDTQYF
NA,NA,TRBV13,TRBJ2-7,TGTGCCAGCAGTTACCCTCAAACAAACGAGCAGTACTTC,CASSYPQTNEQYF
NA,NA,TRBV4-1,TRBJ1-5,TGCGCCAGCAGCCTCTGGAGCAATCAGCCCCAGCATTTT,CASSLWSNQPQHF
NA,TRBD2,TRBV7-3,TRBJ2-2,TGTGCCAGCAGCTTTAGCGGGAGTGACACCGGGGAGCTGTTTTTT,CASSFSGSDTGELFF
once,TRBD2,TRBV6-1,TRBJ2-6,TGTGCCAGCAGTGACCGGGGGGGCTCCGGGGCCAACGTCCTGACTTTC,CASSDRGGSGANVLTF
NA,NA,TRBV30,TRBJ1-6,TGTGCTCACCAGGGGAGCTCCTATAATTCACCCCTCCACTTT,CAHQGSSYNSPLHF
NA,NA,TRBV5-6,TRBJ1-4,TGTGCCAGCAGCAAGTACACGGGGGCAAATGAAAAACTGTTTTTT,CASSKYTGANEKLFF
NA,TRBD2,TRBV7-9,TRBJ2-3,TGTGCCAGCAGCTTAGCGCGGGACTACCACACAGATACGCAGTATTTT,CASSLARDYHTDTQYF
once,NA,TRBV6-1,TRBJ2-7,TGTGCCAGCAAAGACAGTAGCTCCTACGAGCAGTACTTC,CASKDSSSYEQYF
NA,TRBD1,TRBV12-5,TRBJ2-5,TGTGCTAGTGGCGGGGACAGGGGGTTCGCAGAGACCCAGTACTTC,CASGGDRGFAETQYF
NA,NA,TRBV5-1,TRBJ2-7,TGCGCCAGCAGCCTAGGCTACGAGCAGTACTTC,CASSLGYEQYF
NA,NA,TRBV29-1,TRBJ1-4,TGCAGCGTTCTGAGGGACCTAAATGAAAAACTGTTTTTT,CSVLRDLNEKLFF
NA,TRBD1,TRBV19,TRBJ1-5,TGTGCCAGTAGTATCAGGCAGGGGGCTCAGCCCCAGCATTTT,CASSIRQGAQPQHF
once,NA,TRBV28,TRBJ1-5,TGTGCCAGCAGTTTACGGGGATATGCCAATCAGCCCCAGCATTTT,CASSLRGYANQPQHF
NA,NA,TRBV28,TRBJ1-2,TGTGCCAGCAGTTCCCCGAGGGCAGCTAACTATGGCTACACCTTC,CASSSPRAANYGYTF
NA,NA,TRBV19,TRBJ1-2,TGTGCCAGTAGTATGACCTCCGGGGAAGGGGTCAACTATGGCTACACCTTC,CASSMTSGEGVNYGYTF
NA,TRBD1,TRBV5-8,TRBJ1-5,TGTGCCAGCAGCTGGAGGGGACAGGGAATGAATCAGCCCCAGCATTTT,CASSWRGQGMNQPQHF
NA,TRBD1,TRBV10-2,TRBJ2-7,TGCGCCAGCACTGAGACAGGGGGCTCCTACGAGCAGTACTTC,CASTETGGSYEQYF
once,NA,TRBV12-5,TRBJ2-2,TGTGCTAGTGGTGGGTCGGGACCAAACACCGGGGAGCTGTTTTTT,CASGGSGPNTGELFF
once,TRBD2,TRBV5-1,TRBJ2-3,TGCGCCAGCAGCTTGACGGGACTAGGCCGGGTTGATACGCAGTATTTT,CASSLTGLGRVDTQYF
NA,TRBD2,TRBV5-5,TRBJ2-7,TGTGCCAGCAGCCCGATAGCGGGAAGCCCCTACGAGCAGTACTTC,CASSPIAGSPYEQYF
NA,NA,TRBV29-1,TRBJ1-5,TGCAGCGCCCGCATGGCGGCGGGGGATCAGCCCCAGCATTTT,CSARMAAGDQPQHF
NA,TRBD1,TRBV19,TRBJ1-5,TGTGCCAGTATCCAGGGGGCACACGGCAATCAGCCCCAGCATTTT,CASIQGAHGNQPQHF
NA,NA,TRBV28,TRBJ2-7,TGTGCCAGCAGTTTAGCGGGCGGAGCCTACGAGCAGTACTTC,CASSLAGGAYEQYF
NA,NA,TRBV18,TRBJ2-3,TGTGCCAGCTCACCAACTTTTAGCACAGATACGCAGTATTTT,CASSPTFSTDTQYF
NA,TRBD2,TRBV7-9,TRBJ2-2,TGTGCCAGCAACTGGGGATCGGGAGGGAACGGGGAGCTGTTTTTT,CASNWGSGGNGELFF
once,TRBD1,TRBV7-7,TRBJ2-2,TGTGCCAGCAGCTCCAAACCTCAGGGGGCATCCACCGGGGAGCTGTTTTTT,CASSSKPQGASTGELFF
NA,NA,TRBV7-9,TRBJ2-2,TGTGCCAGCAGCTTACAGGAGACCGGGGAGCTGTTTTTT,CASSLQETGELFF
NA,NA,TRBV6-6,TRBJ2-3,TGTGCCAGTTATCGTGGGGGGCGGATAGATACGCAGTATTTT,CASYRGGRIDTQYF
NA,TRBD2,TRBV13,TRBJ2-1,TGTGCCAGCAGGGGCGGGAGGGCCGTAGATGAGCAGTTCTTC,CASRGGRAVDEQFF
NA,TRBD1,TRBV19,TRBJ1-2,TGTGCCAGTAACCCGATCGGCACAGGGGGTATTCCCTCTGGCTACACCTTC,CASNPIGTGGIPSGYTF
NA,NA,TRBV10-2,TRBJ2-1,TGCGCCAGCAGTGAGTCGTTAGGCCCTCCATTCTTC,CASSESLGPPFF
once,NA,TRBV18,TRBJ1-1,TGTGCCAGCTCACTACTCGACAGGACGAACACTGAAGCTTTCTTT,CASSLLDRTNTEAFF
NA,NA,TRBV10-3,TRBJ2-3,TGTGCCATTTCCGGCGGGACCACAGATACGCAGTATTTT,CAISGGTTDTQYF
NA,TRBD1,TRBV5-1,TRBJ2-1,TGCGCCAGCAGCCCACCCGGGACAGGAGTTTACAATGAGCAGTTCTTC,CASSPPGTGVYNEQFF
once,TRBD1,TRBV6-1,TRBJ1-2,TGTGCCAGCAGATCTGGACAGGGGGGCAACTATGGCTACACCTTC,CASRSGQGGNYGYTF
NA,TRBD2,TRBV5-1,TRBJ2-7,TGCGCCAGCAGCCCGATGGGCGGGAGGGACTACGAGCAGTACTTC,CASSPMGGRDYEQYF
NA,NA,TRBV4-3,TRBJ2-1,TGCGCCAGCAGCCGCCTAGCAGGGAGTGTGTCCTACAATGAGCAGTTCTTC,CASSRLAGSVSYNEQFF
once,NA,TRBV11-3,TRBJ2-1,TGTGCCAGCAGCCCTGGACGCCACAATGAGCAGTTCTTC,CASSPGRHNEQFF
NA,NA,TRBV19,TRBJ2-7,TGTGCCAGTAGTATAGCGTCTTTACCCTACGAGCAGTACTTC,CASSIASLPYEQYF
NA,TRBD1,TRBV28,TRBJ1-1,TGTGCCAGCAGTCTTACAGGGGCCCGCCTGAACACTGAAGCTTTCTTT,CASSLTGARLNTEAFF
NA,NA,TRBV4-1,TRBJ1-2,TGCGCCAGCAGCCAAGTCGGCGGACACTATGGCTACACCTTC,CASSQVGGHYGYTF
NA,TRBD2,TRBV5-1,TRBJ2-5,TGCGCCAGCGGGTTACTAGCGGGAGGGGGAGAGACCCAGTACTTC,CASGLLAGGGETQYF